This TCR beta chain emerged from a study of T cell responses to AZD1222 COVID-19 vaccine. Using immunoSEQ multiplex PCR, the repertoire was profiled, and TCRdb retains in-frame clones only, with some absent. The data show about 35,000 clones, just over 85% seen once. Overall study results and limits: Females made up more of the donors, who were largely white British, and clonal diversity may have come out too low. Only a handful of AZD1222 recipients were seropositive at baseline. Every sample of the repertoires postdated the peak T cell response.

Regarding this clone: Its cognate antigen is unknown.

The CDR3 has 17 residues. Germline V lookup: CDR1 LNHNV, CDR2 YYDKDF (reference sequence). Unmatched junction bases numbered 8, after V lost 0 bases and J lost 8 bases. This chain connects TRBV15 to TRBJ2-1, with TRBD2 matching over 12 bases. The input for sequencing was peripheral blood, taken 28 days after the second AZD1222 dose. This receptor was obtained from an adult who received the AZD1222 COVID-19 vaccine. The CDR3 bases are TGTGCCACCAGCAGAGATAAGACTAGCGGGAGATCGGATGAGCAGTTCTTC. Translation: CATSRDKTSGRSDEQFF.